This T cell receptor beta chain was identified in a study of B cell selection in AIRE deficiency. Sorting defined conventional CD4 T cells as CD4+CD127+. With respect to this clone: Its antigen is not known.

The CDR3 loop spans 13 amino acids. Germline CDR1 and CDR2: SQVTM and ANQGSEA. With 1 base clipped from V and 7 bases from J, the junction kept 5 bases outside the gene matches. Sequenced by immunoSEQ multiplex PCR; TCRdb stores in-frame clones only, minus some. This sample has about 25,000 clones, with roughly 95% found just once. Study-wide results and limits: CDR3s were shorter in shared Treg sequences, reflecting few non-templated nucleotide insertions. Only approximately 9.2% of about 3,500 shared Treg sequences were patient-specific; 30% to 40% healthy-specific.

The chain employs TRBV29-1 and TRBJ1-2, with TRBD1 matching 8 bases. This clonotype originated in a human donor in good health. Sequenced input: CD4+CD127+ conventional T cells sorted from PBMCs. The CDR3 loop is CSVEVGQGLGYTF. CDR3 bases: TGCAGCGTTGAAGTAGGACAGGGCCTTGGCTACACCTTC.